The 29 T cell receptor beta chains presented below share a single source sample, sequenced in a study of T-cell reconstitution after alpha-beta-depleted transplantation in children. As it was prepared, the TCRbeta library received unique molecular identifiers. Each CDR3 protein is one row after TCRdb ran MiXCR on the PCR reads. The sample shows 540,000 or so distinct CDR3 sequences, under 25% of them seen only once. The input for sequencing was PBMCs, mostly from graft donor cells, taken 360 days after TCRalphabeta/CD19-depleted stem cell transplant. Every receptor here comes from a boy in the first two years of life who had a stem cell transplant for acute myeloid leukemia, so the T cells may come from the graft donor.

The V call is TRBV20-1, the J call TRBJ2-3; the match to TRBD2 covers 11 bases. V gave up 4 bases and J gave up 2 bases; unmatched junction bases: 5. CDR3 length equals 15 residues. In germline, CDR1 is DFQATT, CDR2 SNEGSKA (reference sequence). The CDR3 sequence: CSATRLAGPTDTQYF. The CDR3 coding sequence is TGCAGTGCTACCCGACTAGCGGGGCCCACAGATACGCAGTATTTT.

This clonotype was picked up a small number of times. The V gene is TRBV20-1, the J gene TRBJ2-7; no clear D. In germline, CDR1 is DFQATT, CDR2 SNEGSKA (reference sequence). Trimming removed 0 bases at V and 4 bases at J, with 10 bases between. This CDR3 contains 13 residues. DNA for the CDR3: TGCAGTGCTAGAGATGTGAGACCTTACGAGCAGTACGTC. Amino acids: CSARDVRPYEQYV.

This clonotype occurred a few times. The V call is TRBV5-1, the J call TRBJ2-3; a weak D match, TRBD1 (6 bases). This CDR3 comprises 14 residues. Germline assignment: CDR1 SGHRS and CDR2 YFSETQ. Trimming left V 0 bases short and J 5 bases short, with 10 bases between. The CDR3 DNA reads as TGCGCCAGCAGCTTGGAGGGGGTGGTAGATACGCAGTATTTT. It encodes CASSLEGVVDTQYF.

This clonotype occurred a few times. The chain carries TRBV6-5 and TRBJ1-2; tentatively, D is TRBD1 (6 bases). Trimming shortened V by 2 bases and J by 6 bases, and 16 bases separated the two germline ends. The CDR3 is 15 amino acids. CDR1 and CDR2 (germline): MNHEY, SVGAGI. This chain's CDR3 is CASSYTSRGGDGYTF. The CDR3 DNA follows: TGTGCCAGCAGTTACACCTCCAGGGGTGGAGATGGCTACACCTTC.

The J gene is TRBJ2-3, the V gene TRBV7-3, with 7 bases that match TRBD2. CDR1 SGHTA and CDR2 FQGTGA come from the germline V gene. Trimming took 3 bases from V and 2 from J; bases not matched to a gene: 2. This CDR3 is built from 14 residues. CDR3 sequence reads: CASSLGGITDTQYF. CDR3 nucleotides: TGTGCCAGCAGCTTGGGGGGGATCACAGATACGCAGTATTTT.

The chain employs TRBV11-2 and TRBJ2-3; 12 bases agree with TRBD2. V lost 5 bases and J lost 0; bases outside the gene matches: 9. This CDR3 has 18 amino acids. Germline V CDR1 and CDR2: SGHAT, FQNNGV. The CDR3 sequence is CASSPQTSGGLSTDTQYF. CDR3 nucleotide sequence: TGTGCCAGCAGCCCCCAGACTAGCGGGGGTCTTAGCACAGATACGCAGTATTTT.

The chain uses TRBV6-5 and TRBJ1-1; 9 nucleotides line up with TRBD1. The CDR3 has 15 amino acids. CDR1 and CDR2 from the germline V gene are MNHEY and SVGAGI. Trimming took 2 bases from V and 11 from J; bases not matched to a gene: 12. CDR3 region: CASSYGGSGTGRAFF. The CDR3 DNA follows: TGTGCCAGCAGTTACGGCGGATCGGGGACAGGGCGCGCTTTCTTT.

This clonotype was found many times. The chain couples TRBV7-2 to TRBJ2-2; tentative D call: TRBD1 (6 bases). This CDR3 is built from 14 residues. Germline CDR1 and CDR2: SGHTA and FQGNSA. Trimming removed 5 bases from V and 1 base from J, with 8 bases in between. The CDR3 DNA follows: TGTGCCAGCAGCCCGACAGGGAACACCGGGGAGCTGTTTTTT. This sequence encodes CASSPTGNTGELFF. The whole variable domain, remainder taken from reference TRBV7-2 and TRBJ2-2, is GAGVSQSPSNKVTEKGKDVELRCDPISGHTALYWYRQSLGQGLEFLIYFQGNSAPDKSGLPSDRFSAERTGGSVSTLTIQRTQQEDSAVYLCASSPTGNTGELFFGEGSRLTVL.

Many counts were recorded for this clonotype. The CDR3 reads CASSSSDRVSRGELFF. Written as DNA, the CDR3 is TGTGCCAGCAGCTCTTCGGACCGGGTCTCCCGCGGGGAGCTGTTTTTT. The chain couples TRBV12-3 or TRBV12-4 to TRBJ2-2, with D hard to call. V was cut by 6 bases and J by 7 bases, with 21 bases left in between. The CDR3 consists of 16 residues.

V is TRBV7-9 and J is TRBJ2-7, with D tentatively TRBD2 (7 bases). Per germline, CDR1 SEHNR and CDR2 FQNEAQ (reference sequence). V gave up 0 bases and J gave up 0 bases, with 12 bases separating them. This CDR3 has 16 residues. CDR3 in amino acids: CASSLATGGGSYEQYF. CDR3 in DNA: TGTGCCAGCAGCTTAGCCACGGGGGGCGGCTCCTACGAGCAGTACTTC. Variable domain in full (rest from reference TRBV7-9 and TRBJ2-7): DTGVSQNPRHKITKRGQNVTFRCDPISEHNRLYWYRQTLGQGPEFLTYFQNEAQLEKSRLLSDRFSAERPKGSFSTLEIQRTEQGDSAMYLCASSLATGGGSYEQYFGPGTRLTVT.

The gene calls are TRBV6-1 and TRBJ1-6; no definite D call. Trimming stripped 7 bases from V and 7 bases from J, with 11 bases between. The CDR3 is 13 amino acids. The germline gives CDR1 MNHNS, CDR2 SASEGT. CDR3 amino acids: CASMVRRNSPLHF. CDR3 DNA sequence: TGTGCCAGCATGGTCAGAAGAAATTCACCCCTCCACTTT.

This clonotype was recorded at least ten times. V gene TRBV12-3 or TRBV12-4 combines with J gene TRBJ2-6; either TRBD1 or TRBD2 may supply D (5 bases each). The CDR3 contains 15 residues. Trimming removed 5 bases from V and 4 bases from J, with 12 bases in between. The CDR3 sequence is CASSSRGSGANVLTF. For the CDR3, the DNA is TGTGCCAGCAGTAGTCGGGGCTCCGGGGCCAACGTCCTGACTTTC.

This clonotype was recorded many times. DNA of the CDR3: TGTGCCAGCAGCGCTAACCCTTTATGGGATACGCAGTATTTT. Protein product: CASSANPLWDTQYF. The chain links TRBV9 to TRBJ2-3, with D unresolved. V was trimmed by 3 bases and J by 6 bases, leaving 14 bases between them. From germline, CDR1 is SGDLS and CDR2 YYNGEE. The CDR3 loop spans 14 amino acids.

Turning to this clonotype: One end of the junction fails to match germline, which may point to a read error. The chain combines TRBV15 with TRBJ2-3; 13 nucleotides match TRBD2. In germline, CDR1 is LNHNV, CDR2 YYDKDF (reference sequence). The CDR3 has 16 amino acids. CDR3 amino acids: CSTSSGLAGVPDTQYF. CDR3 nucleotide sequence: TGTTCCACCAGCAGCGGACTAGCGGGAGTCCCAGATACGCAGTATTTT.

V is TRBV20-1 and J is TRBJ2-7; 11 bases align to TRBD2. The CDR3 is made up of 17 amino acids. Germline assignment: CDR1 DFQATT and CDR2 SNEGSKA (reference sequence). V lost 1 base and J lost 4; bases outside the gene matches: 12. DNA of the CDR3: TGCAGTGCTAGAGGGGGGACTAGCGGCGAAGGGAGATACGAGCAGTACTTC. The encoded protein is CSARGGTSGEGRYEQYF.

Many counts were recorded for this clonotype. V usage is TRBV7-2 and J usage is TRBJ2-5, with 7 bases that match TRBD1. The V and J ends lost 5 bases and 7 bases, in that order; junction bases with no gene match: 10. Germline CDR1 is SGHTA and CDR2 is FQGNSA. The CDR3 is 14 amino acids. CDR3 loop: CASSHRQGVRTQYF. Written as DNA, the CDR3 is TGTGCCAGCAGCCACCGACAGGGCGTAAGGACCCAGTACTTC.

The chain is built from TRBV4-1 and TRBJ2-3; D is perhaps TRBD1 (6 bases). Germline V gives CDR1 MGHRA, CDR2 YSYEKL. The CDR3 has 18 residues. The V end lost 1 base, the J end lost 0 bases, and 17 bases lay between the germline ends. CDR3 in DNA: TGCGCCAGCAGCCAAGTCTATGGGGGCCGGATTAGCACAGATACGCAGTATTTT. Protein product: CASSQVYGGRISTDTQYF.

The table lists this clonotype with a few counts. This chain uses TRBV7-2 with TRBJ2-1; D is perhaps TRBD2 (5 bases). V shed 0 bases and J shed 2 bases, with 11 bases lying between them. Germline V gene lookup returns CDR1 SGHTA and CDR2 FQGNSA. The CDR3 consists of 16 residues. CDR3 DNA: TGTGCCAGCAGCTTAGCTCCGGGGAACCCCTACAATGAGCAGTTCTTC. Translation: CASSLAPGNPYNEQFF.

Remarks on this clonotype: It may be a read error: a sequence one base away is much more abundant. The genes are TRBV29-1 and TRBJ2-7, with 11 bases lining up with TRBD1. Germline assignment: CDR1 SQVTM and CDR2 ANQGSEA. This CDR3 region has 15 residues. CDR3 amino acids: CSVVGGQGVSYEQCF. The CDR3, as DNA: TGCAGCGTTGTCGGGGGACAGGGGGTGTCCTACGAGCAGTGCTTC.

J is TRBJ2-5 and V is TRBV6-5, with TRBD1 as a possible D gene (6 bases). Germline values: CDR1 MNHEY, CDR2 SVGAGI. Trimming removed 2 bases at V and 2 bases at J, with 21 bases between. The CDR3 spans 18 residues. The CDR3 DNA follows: TGTGCCAGCAGTTACCACGACAGGCTGATTCTCCCGCAAGAGACCCAGTACTTC. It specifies CASSYHDRLILPQETQYF.

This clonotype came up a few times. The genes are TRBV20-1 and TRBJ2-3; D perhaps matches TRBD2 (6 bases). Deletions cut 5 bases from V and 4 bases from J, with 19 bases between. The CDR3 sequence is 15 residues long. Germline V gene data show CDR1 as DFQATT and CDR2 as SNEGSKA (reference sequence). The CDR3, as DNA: TGCAGTGCTCCCGGGAGCGGGCAAAACCCAGATACGCAGTATTTT. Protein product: CSAPGSGQNPDTQYF.

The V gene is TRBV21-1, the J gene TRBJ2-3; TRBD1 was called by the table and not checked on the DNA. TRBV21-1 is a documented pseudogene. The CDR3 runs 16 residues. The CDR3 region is CASSKAGGLLEDTQYF. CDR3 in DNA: TGTGCCAGCAGCAAAGCGGGGGGGCTCCTAGAGGATACGCAGTATTTT.

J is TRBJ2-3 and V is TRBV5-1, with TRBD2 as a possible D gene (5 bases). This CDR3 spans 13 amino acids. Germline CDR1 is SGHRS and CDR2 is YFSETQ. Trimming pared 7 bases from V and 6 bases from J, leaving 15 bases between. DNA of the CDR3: TGCGCCAGCCACACTGGTCCGGGGGATACGCAGTATTTT. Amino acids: CASHTGPGDTQYF.

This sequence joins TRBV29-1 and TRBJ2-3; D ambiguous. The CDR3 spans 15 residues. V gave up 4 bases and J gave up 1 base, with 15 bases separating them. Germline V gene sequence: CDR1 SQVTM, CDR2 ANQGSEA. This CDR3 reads CSVGGLSEGTDTQYF. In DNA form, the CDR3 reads TGCAGCGTTGGAGGCCTGAGCGAAGGCACAGATACGCAGTATTTT.

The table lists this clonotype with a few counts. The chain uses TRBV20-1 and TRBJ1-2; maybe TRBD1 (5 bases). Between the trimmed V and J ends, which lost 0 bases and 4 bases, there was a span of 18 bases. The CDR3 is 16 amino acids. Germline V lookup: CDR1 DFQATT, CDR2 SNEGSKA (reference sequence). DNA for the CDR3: TGCAGTGCTAGAGATCCACGGGGGAAAGGTCCCTATGGCTACACCTTC. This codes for CSARDPRGKGPYGYTF.

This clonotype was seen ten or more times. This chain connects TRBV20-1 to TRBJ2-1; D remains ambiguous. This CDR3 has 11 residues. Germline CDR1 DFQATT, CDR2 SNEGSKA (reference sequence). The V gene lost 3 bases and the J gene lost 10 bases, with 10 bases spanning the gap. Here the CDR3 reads CSARLRSEQFF. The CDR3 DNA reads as TGCAGTGCTAGGCTGAGAAGCGAGCAGTTCTTC.

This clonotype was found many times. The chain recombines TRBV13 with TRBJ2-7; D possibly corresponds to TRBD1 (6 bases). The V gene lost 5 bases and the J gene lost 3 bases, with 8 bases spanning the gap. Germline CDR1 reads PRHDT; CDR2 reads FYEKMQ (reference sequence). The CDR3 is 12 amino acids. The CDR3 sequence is CASSGQFYEQYF. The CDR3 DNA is TGTGCCAGCAGCGGACAGTTCTACGAGCAGTACTTC.

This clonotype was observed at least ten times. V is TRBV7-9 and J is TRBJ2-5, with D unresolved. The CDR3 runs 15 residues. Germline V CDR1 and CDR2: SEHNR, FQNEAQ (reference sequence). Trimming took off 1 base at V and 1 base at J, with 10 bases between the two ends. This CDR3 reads CASSLVANFQETQYF. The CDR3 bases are TGTGCCAGCAGCTTAGTTGCCAACTTCCAAGAGACCCAGTACTTC.

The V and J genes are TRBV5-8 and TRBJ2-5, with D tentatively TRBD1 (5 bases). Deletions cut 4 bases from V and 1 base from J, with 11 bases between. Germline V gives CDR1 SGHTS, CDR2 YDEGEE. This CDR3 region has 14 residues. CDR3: CASSRGHGQETQYF. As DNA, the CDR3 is TGTGCCAGCAGCCGAGGACACGGCCAAGAGACCCAGTACTTC.